The T cell receptor beta chain under discussion was sequenced for a study of cytomegalovirus exposure and HLA in healthy donors (dated by TCRdb to the late 2010s). Notes on the research overall: The 500 to 700 repertoires of the first cohort and the 110 or so validation repertoires were produced on the same platform, according to a later analysis. The study was designed to test whether signatures of past pathogen exposure could be identified by cataloging public T cell receptors. In addition to the first cohort of around 670 subjects, a separate validation cohort of under 150 different subjects was used. The study combined high-throughput TCR immunosequencing, statistical association of individual TCRs with disease status, and machine learning to predict cytomegalovirus infection status. Findings and caveats that apply to the study as a whole: The classifier was reported to diagnose cytomegalovirus status with high specificity and sensitivity in both the original cohort and the validation cohort. The authors suggested that the approach could potentially be extended to other disease states and immunological phenotypes. In the study, some 180 TCR beta chains were listed as associated with cytomegalovirus. Of the cluster scores, roughly 95% were above 0 in a later analysis, which found that TCRs clustered in the first cohort also tended to co-occur in the approximately 130 validation repertoires. Most TCR sequences were seen in very few donors, while some public TCRs were found in many individuals. In vitro tests confirmed that a few of the cytomegalovirus-associated TCR beta chains recognize cytomegalovirus antigens. All 120 or so repertoires were used to score co-occurrence in the validation cohort in a later analysis, because that analysis had no HLA typing for the cohort.

The CDR3, cysteine through phenylalanine, is 17 amino acids long. Only the CDR3 part of the read is kept: 51 bases, read in frame from the first base. Relative to germline, V is 5 bases shorter and J is 2 bases shorter, with 19 bases between their ends. Per the germline V gene, MDHEN is the CDR1 and SYDVKM is the CDR2. Details on this clone: Its cognate antigen has yet to be identified. No much larger clone is present one base from it, and per-base qualities are unavailable.

Libraries were made using the immunoSEQ multiplex PCR assay. Per the original workflow: To diagnose cytomegalovirus status from the catalog of TCR beta chain sequences, a statistical classification framework was built. TCRdb mirrors the immuneACCESS table, restricted to in-frame sequences. Some clones are absent from its copies; in checked studies, under half trace to an unresolved V gene, and the reason for the others is unknown. That table is the source of V, J and clone size, and D and trimming were worked out from the DNA. The sample records 330,000 or so clones, 80% to 90% of which are singletons. The ten largest clonotypes hold roughly 0.8% of the sample. Separate from the approximately 670-subject first cohort, the validation cohort of roughly 130 subjects was the group to which the donors belonged.

The clonotype originates from a woman between 18 and 29 years old in good health and CMV-seronegative. The chain is assembled from TRBV28 and TRBJ2-1; TRBD2 is a possible D gene, resting on 6 matching bases. Sequencing input: PBMCs. At the DNA level, the sequence is TGTGCCAGCAGTCCGCGCCTCGGGACTTCAACCTACAATGAGCAGTTCTTC. The encoded protein is CASSPRLGTSTYNEQFF.